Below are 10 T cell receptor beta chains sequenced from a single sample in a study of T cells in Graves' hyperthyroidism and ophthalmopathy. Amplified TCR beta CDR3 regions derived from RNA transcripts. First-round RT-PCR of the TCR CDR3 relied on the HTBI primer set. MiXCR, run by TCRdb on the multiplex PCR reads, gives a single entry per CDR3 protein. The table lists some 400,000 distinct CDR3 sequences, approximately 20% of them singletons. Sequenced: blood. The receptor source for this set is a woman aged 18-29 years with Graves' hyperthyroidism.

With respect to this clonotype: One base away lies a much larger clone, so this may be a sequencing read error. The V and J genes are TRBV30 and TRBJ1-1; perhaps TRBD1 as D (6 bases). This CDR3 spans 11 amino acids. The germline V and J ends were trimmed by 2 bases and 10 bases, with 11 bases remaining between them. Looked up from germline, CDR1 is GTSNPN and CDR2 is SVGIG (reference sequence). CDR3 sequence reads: CAWSPGRGAFF. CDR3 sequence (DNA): TGTGCCTGGAGTCCGGGCAGGGGAGCTTTCTTT.

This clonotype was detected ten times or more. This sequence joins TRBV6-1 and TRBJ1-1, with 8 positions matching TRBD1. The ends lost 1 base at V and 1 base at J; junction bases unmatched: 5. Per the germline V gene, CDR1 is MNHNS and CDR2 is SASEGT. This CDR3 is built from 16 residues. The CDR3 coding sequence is TGTGCCAGCAGTGAAGGAGGACAGGGTTGGAACACTGAAGCTTTCTTT. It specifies CASSEGGQGWNTEAFF.

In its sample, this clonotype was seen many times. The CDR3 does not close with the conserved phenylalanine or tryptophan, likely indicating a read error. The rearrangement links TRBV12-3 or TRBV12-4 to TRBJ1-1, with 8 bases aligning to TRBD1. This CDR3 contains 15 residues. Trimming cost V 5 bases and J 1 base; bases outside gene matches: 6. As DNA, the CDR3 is TGTGCCAGCAGTCTCCCCGGGACAGGGAACACTGAAGCTTTCTCT. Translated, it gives CASSLPGTGNTEAFS.

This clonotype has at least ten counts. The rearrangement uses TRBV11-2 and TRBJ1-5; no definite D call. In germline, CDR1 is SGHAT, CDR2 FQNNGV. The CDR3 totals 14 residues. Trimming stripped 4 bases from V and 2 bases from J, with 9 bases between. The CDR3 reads CASSSNEGNQPQHF. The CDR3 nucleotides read TGTGCCAGCAGCTCCAATGAAGGCAATCAGCCCCAGCATTTT.

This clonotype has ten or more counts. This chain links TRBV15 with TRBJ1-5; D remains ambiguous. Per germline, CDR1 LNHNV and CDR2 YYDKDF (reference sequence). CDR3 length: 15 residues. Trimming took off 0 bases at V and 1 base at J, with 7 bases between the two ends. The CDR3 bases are TGTGCCACCAGCAGAGAAGTGGAGAGCAATCAGCCCCAGCATTTT. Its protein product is CATSREVESNQPQHF.

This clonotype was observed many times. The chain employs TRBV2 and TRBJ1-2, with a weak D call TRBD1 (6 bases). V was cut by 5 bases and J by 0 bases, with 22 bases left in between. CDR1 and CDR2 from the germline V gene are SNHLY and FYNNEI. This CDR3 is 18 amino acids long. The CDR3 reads CASSPFGRGWEANYGYTF. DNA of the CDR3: TGTGCCAGCAGTCCATTCGGCAGGGGATGGGAAGCTAACTATGGCTACACCTTC.

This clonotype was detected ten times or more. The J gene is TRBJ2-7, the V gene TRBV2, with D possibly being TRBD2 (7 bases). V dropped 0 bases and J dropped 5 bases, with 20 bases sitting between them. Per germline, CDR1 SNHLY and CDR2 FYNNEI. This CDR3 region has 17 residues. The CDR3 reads CASSEAEFGGPTNEQYF. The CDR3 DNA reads TGTGCCAGCAGTGAAGCCGAGTTCGGGGGGCCCACGAACGAGCAGTACTTC.

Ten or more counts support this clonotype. In DNA, the CDR3 is TGTGCCAGCAGTTTAATAGGACTAGCGATGGAGACCCAGTACTTC. Its protein is CASSLIGLAMETQYF. This chain links TRBV12-3 or TRBV12-4 with TRBJ2-5; TRBD2 matches at 9 bases. This CDR3 has 15 amino acids. The ends lost 2 bases at V and 5 bases at J; junction bases unmatched: 6.

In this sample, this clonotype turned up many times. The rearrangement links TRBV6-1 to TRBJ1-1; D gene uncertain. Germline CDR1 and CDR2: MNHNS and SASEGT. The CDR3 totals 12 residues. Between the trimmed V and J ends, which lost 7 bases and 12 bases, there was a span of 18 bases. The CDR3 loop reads CASTPKEGTPFF. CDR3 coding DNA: TGTGCCAGCACACCCAAGGAGGGTACGCCTTTCTTT.

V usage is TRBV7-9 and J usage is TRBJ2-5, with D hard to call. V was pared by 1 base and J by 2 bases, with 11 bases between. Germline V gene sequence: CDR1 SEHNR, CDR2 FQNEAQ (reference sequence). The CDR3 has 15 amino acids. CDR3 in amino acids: CASSLEVHQQETQYF. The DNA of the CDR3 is TGTGCCAGCAGCTTAGAGGTACACCAACAAGAGACCCAGTACTTC. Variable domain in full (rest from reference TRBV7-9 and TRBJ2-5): DTGVSQNPRHKITKRGQNVTFRCDPISEHNRLYWYRQTLGQGPEFLTYFQNEAQLEKSRLLSDRFSAERPKGSFSTLEIQRTEQGDSAMYLCASSLEVHQQETQYFGPGTRLLVL.